This T cell receptor (beta chain) was sequenced for a study of T cells expressing NK-cell markers. Across the whole study: HCMV serostatus: most of the eight sequenced donors positive, one negative. Study-level points and caveats: It was still unclear whether expanded NKG2C+ T cell clones were HCMV specific.

Germline V lookup: CDR1 SNHLY, CDR2 FYNNEI. The CDR3 runs to 15 residues. UMI-tagged 5'RACE template switching yielded the TCR beta cDNA. TCRdb processed the 5' RACE reads again and assigns one entry to each CDR3 protein, with no DNA. Its table records over 350,000 distinct CDR3 sequences. Details on this clonotype: Antigen specificity is unknown.

The chain combines TRBV2 with TRBJ2-7; TCRdb lists TRBD2, though no DNA is available to test this call. The receptor comes from a woman in her 50s in good health. Input material: blood T cells: a sorted CD56 or NKG2C T cell subset, CD4+ or CD8+ T cells, or bulk PBMC T cells (not recorded which). The CDR3 here is CASSPPSGTTYEQYF.